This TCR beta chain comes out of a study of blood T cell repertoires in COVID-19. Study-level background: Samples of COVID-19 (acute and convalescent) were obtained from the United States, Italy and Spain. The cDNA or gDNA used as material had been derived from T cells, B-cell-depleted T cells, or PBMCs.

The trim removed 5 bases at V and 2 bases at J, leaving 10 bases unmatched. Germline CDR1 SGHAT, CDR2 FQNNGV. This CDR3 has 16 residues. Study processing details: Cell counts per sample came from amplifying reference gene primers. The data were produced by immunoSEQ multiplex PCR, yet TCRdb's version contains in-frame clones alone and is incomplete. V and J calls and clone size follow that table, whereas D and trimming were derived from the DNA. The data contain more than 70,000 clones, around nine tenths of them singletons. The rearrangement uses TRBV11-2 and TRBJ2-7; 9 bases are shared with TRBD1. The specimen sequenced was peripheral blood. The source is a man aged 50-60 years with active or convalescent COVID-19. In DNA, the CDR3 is TGTGCCAGCAGCCCAATTCTAAGACAGGGGGCCTACGAGCAGTACTTC. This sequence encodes CASSPILRQGAYEQYF. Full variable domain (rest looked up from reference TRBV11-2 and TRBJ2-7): EAGVAQSPRYKIIEKRQSVAFWCNPISGHATLYWYQQILGQGPKLLIQFQNNGVVDDSQLPKDRFSAERLKGVDSTLKIQPAKLEDSAVYLCASSPILRQGAYEQYFGPGTRLTVT.